Listed here are 19 T cell receptor beta chains from one sample, sequenced in a study of cytomegalovirus exposure and HLA in healthy donors. The PCR used 60 Vbeta and 13 Jbeta primers. The data were produced by immunoSEQ multiplex PCR, yet TCRdb's version contains in-frame clones alone and is incomplete. The profile covers about 150,000 clones, with approximately 80% appearing a single time and roughly 13% taken by the ten largest. The specimen was PBMCs. These TCRs come from a man aged 25 to 40 in good health and CMV-seropositive.

The chain employs TRBV7-3 and TRBJ2-3, with D unclear. V was trimmed by 8 bases and J by 4 bases, leaving 7 bases between them. The CDR3 contains 11 residues. The V gene's germline CDR1 is SGHTA and CDR2 FQGTGA. The CDR3 loop reads CASEAPDTQYF. Here the CDR3 DNA reads TGTGCCAGCGAAGCCCCAGATACGCAGTATTTT. The full variable domain, rest sourced from reference TRBV7-3 and TRBJ2-3, is GAGVSQTPSNKVTEKGKYVELRCDPISGHTALYWYRQSLGQGPEFLIYFQGTGAADDSGLPNDRFFAVRPEGSVSTLKIQRTERGDSAVYLCASEAPDTQYFGPGTRLTVL.

This clone came up once. The V and J genes are TRBV29-1 and TRBJ2-7; 7 bases line up with TRBD2. The CDR3 totals 11 residues. V lost 6 bases, J lost 6 bases, and 5 bases stayed unmatched. Germline V lookup: CDR1 SQVTM, CDR2 ANQGSEA. The CDR3 reads CSVRGEGEQYF. CDR3 DNA: TGCAGCGTCCGAGGGGAGGGCGAGCAGTACTTC.

V gene TRBV11-2 combines with J gene TRBJ1-2; D is unresolved. Germline V gene lookup returns CDR1 SGHAT and CDR2 FQNNGV. CDR3 length equals 14 residues. Trimming removed 4 bases from V and 8 bases from J, with 17 bases in between. CDR3 sequence reads: CASSSQDPRFGYTF. The CDR3 nucleotides read TGTGCCAGCAGCTCCCAGGATCCTCGATTCGGCTACACCTTC. Using reference TRBV11-2 and TRBJ1-2 for the parts outside the CDR3, the full variable domain is EAGVAQSPRYKIIEKRQSVAFWCNPISGHATLYWYQQILGQGPKLLIQFQNNGVVDDSQLPKDRFSAERLKGVDSTLKIQPAKLEDSAVYLCASSSQDPRFGYTFGSGTRLTVV.

The genes are TRBV25-1 and TRBJ2-2, with D maybe TRBD1 (6 bases). V shed 6 bases and J shed 0 bases, with 8 bases lying between them. Looked up from germline, CDR1 is MGHDK and CDR2 is SYGVNS. This CDR3 is built from 14 residues. The CDR3 loop is CASRPGANTGELFF. The CDR3 DNA reads TGTGCCAGCAGGCCAGGGGCGAACACCGGGGAGCTGTTTTTT. The full variable domain, in which reference TRBV25-1 and TRBJ2-2 provide the parts outside the CDR3, is EADIYQTPRYLVIGTGKKITLECSQTMGHDKMYWYQQDPGMELHLIHYSYGVNSTEKGDLSSESTVSRIRTEHFPLTLESARPSHTSQYLCASRPGANTGELFFGEGSRLTVL.

The rearrangement uses TRBV6-5 and TRBJ2-2, with 9 bases that match TRBD1. The CDR3 has 15 residues. Germline V CDR1 and CDR2: MNHEY, SVGAGI. The V and J ends lost 4 bases and 6 bases, in that order; junction bases with no gene match: 6. Here the CDR3 DNA reads TGTGCCAGCAGTTTGACAGGGGGGAGGTCCGGGGAGCTGTTTTTT. Its protein is CASSLTGGRSGELFF.

This clone was recorded only once. V is TRBV10-3 and J is TRBJ2-3; 7 bases agree with TRBD1. The V gene's germline CDR1 is ENHRY and CDR2 SYGVKD. The CDR3 has 15 residues. The V and J ends lost 10 bases and 1 base, in that order; junction bases with no gene match: 11. The CDR3 bases are TGTGCCACCCGGCCGGGACAGATACGCACAGATACGCAGTATTTT. This encodes CATRPGQIRTDTQYF.

CDR3 sequence reads: CASSLNRGAYEQYF. The CDR3 DNA follows: TGCGCCAGCAGCTTGAACAGGGGGGCCTACGAGCAGTACTTC. V usage is TRBV5-1 and J usage is TRBJ2-7, with 8 bases aligning to TRBD1. Trimming removed 1 base from V and 2 bases from J; junction bases left unmatched: 2. Germline CDR1 and CDR2: SGHRS and YFSETQ. The CDR3 totals 14 residues.

This sequence joins TRBV28 and TRBJ1-5, with TRBD1 matching 9 bases. Germline CDR1 reads MDHEN; CDR2 reads SYDVKM. Trimming removed 3 bases from V and 1 base from J; junction bases left unmatched: 4. The CDR3 consists of 16 residues. The CDR3 here is CASSLSGTGSNQPQHF. CDR3 sequence (DNA): TGTGCCAGCAGTTTGTCCGGGACAGGGAGCAATCAGCCCCAGCATTTT. The full variable domain, in which reference TRBV28 and TRBJ1-5 provide the parts outside the CDR3, is DVKVTQSSRYLVKRTGEKVFLECVQDMDHENMFWYRQDPGLGLRLIYFSYDVKMKEKGDIPEGYSVSREKKERFSLILESASTNQTSMYLCASSLSGTGSNQPQHFGDGTRLSIL.

The V call is TRBV19, the J call TRBJ2-5; 8 bases map to TRBD2. The junction had 13 bases not matched to a gene; V was cut back by 5 bases and J by 5 bases. Germline assignment: CDR1 LNHDA and CDR2 SQIVND (reference sequence). The CDR3 extends over 16 amino acids. CDR3 DNA: TGTGCCAGTAGTTCCCGGGGGGGCCTAAATGCGGAGACCCAGTACTTC. It encodes CASSSRGGLNAETQYF.

In DNA, the CDR3 is TGTGCCAGCATAGGTGGACAGGGCCTTCGGCAGTTCTTC. Its translation is CASIGGQGLRQFF. The rearrangement links TRBV27 to TRBJ2-1; 8 bases match TRBD1. Germline V CDR1 and CDR2: MNHEY, SMNVEV (reference sequence). The CDR3 extends over 13 amino acids. With 7 bases clipped from V and 12 bases from J, the junction kept 11 bases outside the gene matches.

The chain couples TRBV7-2 to TRBJ1-1, with D uncertain. V was shortened by 2 bases and J by 5 bases, with 9 bases between the two germline ends. The CDR3 totals 13 residues. CDR1 SGHTA and CDR2 FQGNSA come from the germline V gene. The CDR3 region is CASSLSRDTEAFF. In DNA, the CDR3 is TGTGCCAGCAGCTTATCCCGGGATACTGAAGCTTTCTTT. Combining the CDR3 with reference TRBV7-2 and TRBJ1-1 gives the whole variable domain GAGVSQSPSNKVTEKGKDVELRCDPISGHTALYWYRQSLGQGLEFLIYFQGNSAPDKSGLPSDRFSAERTGGSVSTLTIQRTQQEDSAVYLCASSLSRDTEAFFGQGTRLTVV.

This chain joins TRBV7-9 and TRBJ1-6; weak D call: TRBD1 (6 bases). The CDR3 has 14 residues. Trimming removed 5 bases from V and 6 bases from J, with 11 bases in between. Germline-derived CDR1 and CDR2 are SEHNR and FQNEAQ (reference sequence). The CDR3 nucleotides are TGTGCCAGCAGCCTGACAGGATTTAATTCACCCCTCCACTTT. This translates into CASSLTGFNSPLHF.

The rearrangement joins TRBV5-1 to TRBJ1-3; TRBD1 is a possible D gene (6 bases). Germline values: CDR1 SGHRS, CDR2 YFSETQ. The V gene lost 8 bases and the J gene lost 3 bases, with 15 bases spanning the gap. This CDR3 contains 14 residues. The CDR3 is CASSSRGDGNTIYF. The CDR3 coding sequence is TGCGCCAGTTCCTCCAGGGGTGATGGAAACACCATATATTTT. The full variable domain, with the rest looked up from reference TRBV5-1 and TRBJ1-3, is KAGVTQTPRYLIKTRGQQVTLSCSPISGHRSVSWYQQTPGQGLQFLFEYFSETQRNKGNFPGRFSGRQFSNSRSEMNVSTLELGDSALYLCASSSRGDGNTIYFGEGSWLTVV.

The chain employs TRBV9 and TRBJ1-2; the D is unclear. Trimming removed 0 bases at V and 3 bases at J, with 9 bases between. Germline V CDR1 and CDR2: SGDLS, YYNGEE. The CDR3 has 14 amino acids. As DNA, the CDR3 is TGTGCCAGCAGCGTAGGACGGGTTGACTATGGCTACACCTTC. Translated, it gives CASSVGRVDYGYTF.

The table lists this clone with a few counts. The V gene is TRBV7-9, the J gene TRBJ2-5; D perhaps matches TRBD2 (5 bases). CDR3 length equals 14 residues. With 5 bases removed from V and 5 bases from J, the gap between germline ends came to 15 bases. CDR1 is SEHNR and CDR2 is FQNEAQ in the germline V gene (reference sequence). CDR3 residues: CASSAPEWEETQYF. The CDR3 nucleotides are TGTGCCAGCAGCGCACCCGAGTGGGAGGAGACCCAGTACTTC. Full variable domain (missing parts from reference TRBV7-9 and TRBJ2-5): DTGVSQNPRHKITKRGQNVTFRCDPISEHNRLYWYRQTLGQGPEFLTYFQNEAQLEKSRLLSDRFSAERPKGSFSTLEIQRTEQGDSAMYLCASSAPEWEETQYFGPGTRLLVL.

The rearrangement links TRBV5-5 to TRBJ2-7, with D perhaps matching TRBD2 (5 bases). This CDR3 region has 15 residues. Deletions cut 1 base from V and 2 bases from J, with 13 bases between. From germline, CDR1 is SGHKS and CDR2 YYEKEE (reference sequence). The CDR3 loop is CASSLSGGQAYEQYF. CDR3 coding DNA: TGTGCCAGCAGCTTGAGCGGCGGGCAGGCCTACGAGCAGTACTTC.

The rearrangement links TRBV7-8 to TRBJ2-3; D unresolved. This CDR3 has 14 residues. Germline V gives CDR1 SGHVS, CDR2 FQNEAQ. The V end was cut by 2 bases, the J end by 3 bases, with 9 bases between. The CDR3 DNA follows: TGTGCCAGCAGCTTATCAGTTGGTACAGATACGCAGTATTTT. Translating gives CASSLSVGTDTQYF.

The genes are TRBV5-6 and TRBJ1-6, with D possibly TRBD1 on 5 matching bases. This CDR3 has 16 amino acids. Germline CDR1 is SGHDT and CDR2 is YYEEEE. Trimming left V 0 bases short and J 10 bases short, with 17 bases between. As DNA, the CDR3 is TGTGCCAGCAGCTTGGCCGGTGTCAGGGCGGACTCACCCCTCCACTTT. Amino acid sequence: CASSLAGVRADSPLHF.

V is TRBV28 and J is TRBJ2-2, with 11 bases identical to TRBD2. This CDR3 has 16 amino acids. With V trimmed by 5 bases and J by 7 bases, 9 bases remained unmatched. Germline-derived CDR1 and CDR2 are MDHEN and SYDVKM. The CDR3: CASSLLAGVQNGELFF. CDR3 DNA sequence: TGTGCCAGCAGTCTACTAGCGGGAGTTCAAAACGGGGAGCTGTTTTTT.